What follows are 5 T cell receptor beta chains derived from one specimen sequenced in a study of control samples from healthy donors and cancer patients. This table comes from immunoSEQ multiplex PCR, and its TCRdb copy is limited to in-frame clones, with some not included. This sample has about 120,000 clones, with about nine tenths found just once. Sequences were obtained from blood. The receptors were sampled from a man in his forties in good health.

The chain recombines TRBV11-3 with TRBJ2-1; TRBD2 aligns across 7 bases. The CDR3 sequence is 14 residues long. The V gene end was trimmed by 3 bases and the J gene end by 3 bases; junction bases not matched to a gene: 2. CDR1 is SGHNT and CDR2 is YENEEA in the germline V gene. The CDR3 nucleotides read TGTGCCAGCAGCTTTGGCGGGGGCTACAATGAGCAGTTCTTC. Its protein is CASSFGGGYNEQFF.

V and J are TRBV7-9 and TRBJ1-2; TRBD1 agrees at 8 bases. V shed 5 bases and J 6 bases; nucleotides not matched to a gene: 2. Germline assignment: CDR1 SEHNR and CDR2 FQNEAQ (reference sequence). The CDR3 spans 12 residues. CDR3 coding DNA: TGTGCCAGCAGCATGACAGGGGATGGCTACACCTTC. Translation: CASSMTGDGYTF.

The chain uses TRBV28 and TRBJ1-2; no reliable D call. The CDR3 covers 13 residues. V lost 8 bases and J lost 2, with 12 bases in between. Germline loops: CDR1 MDHEN, CDR2 SYDVKM. CDR3 sequence: CASAPSQNYGYTF. The CDR3 nucleotides read TGTGCCAGCGCCCCCAGCCAAAACTATGGCTACACCTTC.

The CDR3 loop is CASSYGTSFYEQYF. For the CDR3, the DNA is TGTGCCAGCAGTTACGGGACATCTTTCTACGAGCAGTACTTC. The gene calls are TRBV6-5 and TRBJ2-7; the D gene is possibly TRBD1 (6 bases). V lost 2 bases to trimming and J lost 3 bases, with 11 bases between them. CDR1 and CDR2 (germline): MNHEY, SVGAGI. The CDR3 is 14 amino acids.

The J gene is TRBJ1-2, the V gene TRBV5-1, with 8 bases that match TRBD1. In germline, CDR1 is SGHRS, CDR2 YFSETQ. V was clipped by 0 bases and J by 8 bases; unmatched bases: 12. The CDR3 length is 16 residues. This CDR3 is CASSLGVRQGYSGYTF. Written as DNA, the CDR3 is TGCGCCAGCAGCTTGGGGGTCCGACAGGGGTATAGCGGCTACACCTTC. Complete variable domain (other parts from reference TRBV5-1 and TRBJ1-2): KAGVTQTPRYLIKTRGQQVTLSCSPISGHRSVSWYQQTPGQGLQFLFEYFSETQRNKGNFPGRFSGRQFSNSRSEMNVSTLELGDSALYLCASSLGVRQGYSGYTFGSGTRLTVV.